Below are 8 T cell receptor beta chains sequenced from a single sample in a study of PD-L1 blockade in urothelial cancer. Time point described: pretreatment peripheral blood. Some clones are missing from TCRdb's copy, which holds only in-frame ones; the method was immunoSEQ multiplex PCR. The repertoire holds tens of thousands of clones, with around 87% as singletons. The sequencing used PBMCs, collected around atezolizumab (anti-PD-L1) treatment. These receptors were obtained from a man aged 55 to 70 with urothelial cancer.

This rearrangement joins TRBV6-4 to TRBJ2-1, with D possibly being TRBD1 (7 bases). The CDR3 has 13 amino acids. V was shortened by 6 bases and J by 5 bases, with 11 bases between the two germline ends. Per the germline V gene, CDR1 is MRHNA and CDR2 is SNTAGT. For the CDR3, the DNA is TGTGCCAGCAGGGAGGGGGCGAACAATGAGCAGTTCTTC. It translates to CASREGANNEQFF.

CDR3 coding DNA: TGTGCCAGTAGTACCGACAGGGGCACAGATACGCAGTATTTT. Translated: CASSTDRGTDTQYF. The chain is built from TRBV19 and TRBJ2-3, with 7 bases matching TRBD1. CDR1 is LNHDA, CDR2 SQIVND, per germline (reference sequence). This CDR3 is built from 14 residues. Trimming cost V 4 bases and J 1 base; bases outside gene matches: 2.

This sequence joins TRBV6-5 and TRBJ2-5; 8 bases align to TRBD1. The CDR3 has 15 residues. V was clipped by 2 bases and J by 1 base; unmatched bases: 3. Looked up from germline, CDR1 is MNHEY and CDR2 is SVGAGI. The CDR3 DNA reads TGTGCCAGCAGTTACGGGGACAGGCCCCAAGAGACCCAGTACTTC. This codes for CASSYGDRPQETQYF.

This chain joins TRBV4-3 and TRBJ2-7; D remains unclear. Germline V gene data show CDR1 as LGHNA and CDR2 as YSLEER. The CDR3 is made up of 15 amino acids. Trimming cost V 0 bases and J 0 bases, with 9 bases left between them. The CDR3: CASSQELVSSYEQYF. In DNA, the CDR3 is TGCGCCAGCAGCCAAGAGCTAGTAAGCTCCTACGAGCAGTACTTC.

The rearrangement uses TRBV2 and TRBJ2-5, with TRBD1 matching over 8 bases. The V gene's germline CDR1 is SNHLY and CDR2 FYNNEI. The CDR3 covers 14 residues. Trimming took 4 bases from V and 3 from J; bases not matched to a gene: 4. The CDR3 DNA sequence: TGTGCCAGCAGTGCTGTGACAGGGGAAGAGACCCAGTACTTC. Residues: CASSAVTGEETQYF.

The V and J genes are TRBV10-2 and TRBJ2-7; 9 nucleotides match TRBD1. The CDR3 covers 13 residues. Per germline, CDR1 WSHSY and CDR2 SAAADI. V lost 10 bases to trimming and J lost 3 bases; unmatched junction nucleotides: 7. In DNA, the CDR3 is TGCGCCACCTGGGACAGGGAGGGCTACGAGCAGTACTTC. Protein product: CATWDREGYEQYF.

The chain links TRBV5-5 to TRBJ2-1; no clear D gene. Per germline, CDR1 SGHKS and CDR2 YYEKEE (reference sequence). The V end lost 0 bases, the J end lost 10 bases, and 11 bases lay between the germline ends. The CDR3 has 13 residues. CDR3 DNA: TGTGCCAGCAGCTTGGCCCTCACAATCGAGCAGTTCTTC. It encodes CASSLALTIEQFF.

For the CDR3, the DNA is TGTGCCAGCAGAGACAGGGTAATGGTGACTGAAGCTTTCTTT. Its translation: CASRDRVMVTEAFF. This chain connects TRBV7-9 to TRBJ1-1; 7 bases fit TRBD1. Germline V lookup: CDR1 SEHNR, CDR2 FQNEAQ (reference sequence). Trimming removed 6 bases from V and 5 bases from J; junction bases left unmatched: 9. This CDR3 has 14 residues.